This T cell receptor (beta chain) comes out of a study of early T cells in non-severe SARS-CoV-2 infection. Unique molecular identifiers tagged individual cDNA molecules. TCRdb itself ran the 5' RACE reads through MiXCR, one entry per CDR3 protein. The repertoire holds roughly 53,000 distinct CDR3 sequences, with roughly 8.8% as singletons. Findings and caveats of the study: VDJdb matches were skewed toward anti-spike CD8 T cell responses.

This clonotype was observed a single time. What it binds is unknown. The CDR3 has 13 residues. V gave up 5 bases and J gave up 3 bases, with 10 bases separating them. Germline V gene data show CDR1 as MNHEY and CDR2 as SMNVEV (reference sequence). The chain joins TRBV27 to TRBJ2-5; the D gene is possibly TRBD2 (5 bases). Material for sequencing was whole blood. This sequence originates from an adult who was a healthcare worker with PCR-confirmed SARS-CoV-2 infection or an uninfected control (not recorded which). CDR3 residues: CASSPRAKETQYF. Here the CDR3 DNA reads TGTGCCAGCAGTCCGAGGGCAAAAGAGACCCAGTACTTC.